The present T cell receptor beta chain was sequenced within a study of blood T cell repertoires in COVID-19 (dated by TCRdb to 2020 to 2021). About the investigation overall: Samples covering the acute and convalescent phases of COVID-19 were provided by collaborators in the United States, Italy and Spain. Where HLA class I and class II types were available, the types were taken from metadata supplied by the sample provider, not from assay-based typing. Nearly every sample came with metadata listing a de-identified subject ID, COVID-19 status, age in years and sex. Deeply sampled blood TCRbeta repertoires from subjects exposed to, actively infected with, or recovered from COVID-19 were included in the dataset. The prospective study material was composed of cDNA or gDNA derived from T cells, B-cell-depleted T cells, or PBMCs. Samples came from the ongoing ImmuneRACE study (first 160 participants) plus 1,254 subjects from 6 global collaborators. The repertoires were released in a freely available public database intended as a resource for research on the immune response to SARS-CoV-2.

Overall study results and their limits: The quantity of clinical and demographic metadata differed by source and by participant and was supplied without curation.

TCRbeta CDR3 regions were amplified from genomic DNA using the immunoSEQ Assay, a bias-controlled multiplex PCR. Regarding the original processing steps: Nucleated cell counts per sample were estimated from amplification of reference gene primers within the assay. To quantify the absolute abundance of each unique TCRbeta CDR3 rearrangement, sequence reads were collapsed and filtered. For each sample, productive Simpson clonality was calculated by taking the square root of Simpson's diversity index across productive rearrangements. The source is immuneACCESS, and TCRdb retained only in-frame sequences with V and J called. Part of the clones is not carried over; for the studies checked, unresolved V genes explain less than half of this, and the remainder is unexplained. That table furnishes V, J and clone size, whereas the DNA furnished D and trimming. For this sample the table gives under 300,000 clones, of which 70% to 85% were detected only once. About 1.5% of the sample lies in the top ten.

At one collaborating source in Seattle, patients were enrolled during active infection and were followed longitudinally through the course of disease. Each collaborating institution followed its own protocols to collect whole blood in K2EDTA tubes. For TCRbeta analysis, collaborator samples were shipped as frozen whole blood, as isolated PBMCs, or as DNA extracted from either sample type. V lost 6 bases and J lost 5 bases, and the count of bases not matched to a germline gene is 7. The CDR3 sequence holds 14 residues, the cysteine and phenylalanine included. The DNA shown is the 42-base CDR3, in frame from base 1. In the germline V gene (reference sequence), CDR1 corresponds to LNHDA and CDR2 to SQIVND. Comments on this clone: Its antigen remains undetermined. Base-call qualities are not available, and no considerably larger clone is one nucleotide away.

The chain couples TRBV19 to TRBJ1-2; TRBD1 aligns with 9 central bases. The receptor was isolated from a human donor with COVID-19, enrolled during active disease. The donor label of this sample is uncertain. Sequenced sample: peripheral blood. In nucleotides, the sequence is TGTGCCAGTAGCCTTACAGGGGGCCTTTATGGCTACACCTTC. It translates to CASSLTGGLYGYTF.